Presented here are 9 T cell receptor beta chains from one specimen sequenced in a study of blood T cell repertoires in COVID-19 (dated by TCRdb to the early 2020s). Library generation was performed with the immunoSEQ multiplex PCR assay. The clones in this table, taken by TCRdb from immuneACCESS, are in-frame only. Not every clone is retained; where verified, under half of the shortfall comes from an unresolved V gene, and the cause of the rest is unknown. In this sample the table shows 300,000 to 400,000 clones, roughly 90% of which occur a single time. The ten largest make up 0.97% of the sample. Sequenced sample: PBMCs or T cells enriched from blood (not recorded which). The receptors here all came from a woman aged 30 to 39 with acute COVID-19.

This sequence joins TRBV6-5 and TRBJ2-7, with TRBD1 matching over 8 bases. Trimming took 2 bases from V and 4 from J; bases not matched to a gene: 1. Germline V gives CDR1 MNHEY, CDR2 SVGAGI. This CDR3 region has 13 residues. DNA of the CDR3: TGTGCCAGCAGTTACCGGACAGGGTACGAGCAGTACTTC. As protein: CASSYRTGYEQYF.

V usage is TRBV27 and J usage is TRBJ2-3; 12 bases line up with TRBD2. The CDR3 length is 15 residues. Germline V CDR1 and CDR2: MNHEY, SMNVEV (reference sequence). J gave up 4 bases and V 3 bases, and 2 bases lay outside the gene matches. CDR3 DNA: TGTGCCAGCAGTTTGACTAGCGGGGGATCAGATACGCAGTATTTT. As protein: CASSLTSGGSDTQYF.

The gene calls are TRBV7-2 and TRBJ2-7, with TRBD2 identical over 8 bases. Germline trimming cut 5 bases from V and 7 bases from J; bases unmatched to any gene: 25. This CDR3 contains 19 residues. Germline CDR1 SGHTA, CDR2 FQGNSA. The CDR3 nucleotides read TGTGCCAGCAGCCCACGTGTGGGGGGGTACGGGACTAGTATCCTGGAGCAGTACTTC. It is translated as CASSPRVGGYGTSILEQYF.

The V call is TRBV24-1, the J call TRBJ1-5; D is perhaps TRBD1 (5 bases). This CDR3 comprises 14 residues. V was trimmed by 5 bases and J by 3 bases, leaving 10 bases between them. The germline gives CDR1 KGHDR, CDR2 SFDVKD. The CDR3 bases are TGTGCCACCAGTGCCGGGGGTTCCAATCAGCCCCAGCATTTT. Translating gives CATSAGGSNQPQHF.

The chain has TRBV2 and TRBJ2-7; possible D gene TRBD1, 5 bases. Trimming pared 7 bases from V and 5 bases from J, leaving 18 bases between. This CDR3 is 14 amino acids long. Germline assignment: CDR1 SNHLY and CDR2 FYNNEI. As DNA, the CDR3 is TGTGCCAGCAATCGCAGGGAAAATTTTAACGAGCAGTACTTC. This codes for CASNRRENFNEQYF.

The CDR3 spells CASSGGTVSGNTIYF. The CDR3, as DNA: TGTGCCAGCAGCGGCGGGACCGTCTCTGGAAACACCATATATTTT. The chain uses TRBV5-4 and TRBJ1-3, with a possible D match to TRBD1 (5 bases). The CDR3 consists of 15 residues. Germline V gene data show CDR1 as SGHNT and CDR2 as YYREEE (reference sequence). Trimming removed 4 bases at V and 0 bases at J, with 11 bases between. Looking up the rest from reference TRBV5-4 and TRBJ1-3 gives the full variable domain: ETGVTQSPTHLIKTRGQQVTLRCSSQSGHNTVSWYQQALGQGPQFIFQYYREEENGRGNFPPRFSGLQFPNYSSELNVNALELDDSALYLCASSGGTVSGNTIYFGEGSWLTVV.

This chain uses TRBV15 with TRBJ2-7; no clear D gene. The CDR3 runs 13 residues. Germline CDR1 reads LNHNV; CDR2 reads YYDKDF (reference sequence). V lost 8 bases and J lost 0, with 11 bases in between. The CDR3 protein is CATQLSSSYEQYF. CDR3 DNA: TGTGCCACCCAACTTTCTAGCTCCTACGAGCAGTACTTC.

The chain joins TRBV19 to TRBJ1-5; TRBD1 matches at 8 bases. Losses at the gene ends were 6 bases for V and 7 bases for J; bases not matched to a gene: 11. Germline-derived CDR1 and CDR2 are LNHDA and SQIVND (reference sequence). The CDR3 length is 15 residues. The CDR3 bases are TGTGCCAGTAGGACCGGACAGGGCCCCTTCCAGCCCCAGCATTTT. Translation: CASRTGQGPFQPQHF.

CDR3 nucleotides: TGTGCCACCCAAATTGGCAGGGTATTCAATCAGCCCCAGCATTTT. Protein sequence: CATQIGRVFNQPQHF. The chain uses TRBV6-5 and TRBJ1-5; tentatively, D is TRBD1 (5 bases). In germline, CDR1 is MNHEY, CDR2 SVGAGI. The CDR3 contains 15 residues. The V end lost 10 bases, the J end lost 3 bases, and 19 bases lay between the germline ends.